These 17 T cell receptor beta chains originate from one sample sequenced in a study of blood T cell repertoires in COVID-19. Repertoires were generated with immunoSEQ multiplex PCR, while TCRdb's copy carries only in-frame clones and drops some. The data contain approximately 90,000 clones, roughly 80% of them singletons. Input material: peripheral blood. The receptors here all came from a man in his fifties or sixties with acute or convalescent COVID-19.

The CDR3 coding sequence is TGTGCCAGCAGCTCCGAATTAGCGGAGCAGTACTTC. It yields the protein CASSSELAEQYF. This rearrangement joins TRBV11-2 to TRBJ2-7, with a possible D match to TRBD2 (5 bases). Trimming removed 4 bases at V and 7 bases at J, with 11 bases between. This CDR3 spans 12 amino acids. CDR1 SGHAT and CDR2 FQNNGV come from the germline V gene.

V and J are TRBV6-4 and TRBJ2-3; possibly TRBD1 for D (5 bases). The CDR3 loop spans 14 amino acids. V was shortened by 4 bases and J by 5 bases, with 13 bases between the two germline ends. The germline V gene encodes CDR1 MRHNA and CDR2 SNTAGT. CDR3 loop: CASSGQGGVDTQYF. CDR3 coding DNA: TGTGCCAGCAGTGGTCAGGGTGGTGTAGATACGCAGTATTTT.

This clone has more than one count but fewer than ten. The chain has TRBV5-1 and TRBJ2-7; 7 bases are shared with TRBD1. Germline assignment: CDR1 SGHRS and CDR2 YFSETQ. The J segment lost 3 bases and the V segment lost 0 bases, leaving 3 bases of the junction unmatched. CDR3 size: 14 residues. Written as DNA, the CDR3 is TGCGCCAGCAGCTTGGAGGGGACAGACTACGAGCAGTACTTC. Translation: CASSLEGTDYEQYF.

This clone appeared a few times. CDR3 nucleotides: TGTGCCAGCTCACCTCTAGCGGGGAACCTCGGGAACACCGGGGAGCTGTTTTTT. It codes for CASSPLAGNLGNTGELFF. The chain recombines TRBV18 with TRBJ2-2; 9 bases are a match to TRBD2. V gave up 3 bases and J gave up 1 base; unmatched junction bases: 9. Germline values: CDR1 KGHSH, CDR2 LQKENI. The CDR3 totals 18 residues. Drawing the rest from reference TRBV18 and TRBJ2-2, the complete variable domain is NAGVMQNPRHLVRRRGQEARLRCSPMKGHSHVYWYRQLPEEGLKFMVYLQKENIIDESGMPKERFSAEFPKEGPSILRIQQVVRGDSAAYFCASSPLAGNLGNTGELFFGEGSRLTVL.

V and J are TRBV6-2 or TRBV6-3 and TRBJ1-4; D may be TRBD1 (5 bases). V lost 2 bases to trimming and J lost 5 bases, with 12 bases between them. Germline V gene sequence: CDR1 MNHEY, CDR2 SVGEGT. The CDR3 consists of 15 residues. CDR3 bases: TGTGCCAGCAGTTACGGGGGGACGGTGAATGAAAAACTGTTTTTT. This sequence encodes CASSYGGTVNEKLFF.

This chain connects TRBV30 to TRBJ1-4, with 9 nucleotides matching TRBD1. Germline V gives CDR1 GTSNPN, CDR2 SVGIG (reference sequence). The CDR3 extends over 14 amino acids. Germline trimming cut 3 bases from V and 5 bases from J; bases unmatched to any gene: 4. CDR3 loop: CAWRKQGANEKLFF. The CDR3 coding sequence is TGTGCCTGGAGGAAACAGGGGGCGAATGAAAAACTGTTTTTT.

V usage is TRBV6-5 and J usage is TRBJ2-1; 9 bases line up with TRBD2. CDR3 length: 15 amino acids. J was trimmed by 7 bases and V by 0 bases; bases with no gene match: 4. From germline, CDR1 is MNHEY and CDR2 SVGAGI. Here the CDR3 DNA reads TGTGCCAGCAGTTACTCGGGACTAGCCAAAAATGAGCAGTTCTTC. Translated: CASSYSGLAKNEQFF.

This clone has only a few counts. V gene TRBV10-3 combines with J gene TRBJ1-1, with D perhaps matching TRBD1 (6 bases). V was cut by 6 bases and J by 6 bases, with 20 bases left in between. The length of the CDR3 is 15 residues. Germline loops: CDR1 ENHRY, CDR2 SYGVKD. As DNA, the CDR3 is TGTGCCATCAGGAGCACAGGGCTTGATCGCGCTGAAGCTTTCTTT. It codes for CAIRSTGLDRAEAFF.

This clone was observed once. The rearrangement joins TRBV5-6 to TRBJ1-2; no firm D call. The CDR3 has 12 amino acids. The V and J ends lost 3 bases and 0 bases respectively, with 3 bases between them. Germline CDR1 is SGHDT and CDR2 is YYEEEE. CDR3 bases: TGTGCCAGCAGCTCTCCTAACTATGGCTACACCTTC. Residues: CASSSPNYGYTF.

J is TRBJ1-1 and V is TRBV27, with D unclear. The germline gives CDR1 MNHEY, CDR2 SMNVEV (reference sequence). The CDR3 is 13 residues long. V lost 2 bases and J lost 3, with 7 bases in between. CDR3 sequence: CASSLSEYTEAFF. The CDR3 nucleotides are TGTGCCAGCAGTTTAAGTGAGTACACTGAAGCTTTCTTT.

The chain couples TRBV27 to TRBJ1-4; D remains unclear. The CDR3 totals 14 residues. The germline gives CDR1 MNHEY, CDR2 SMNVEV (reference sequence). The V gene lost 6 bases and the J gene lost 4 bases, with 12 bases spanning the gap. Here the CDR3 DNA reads TGTGCCAGCAGGAGGGCCGGAAATAATGAAAAACTGTTTTTT. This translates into CASRRAGNNEKLFF.

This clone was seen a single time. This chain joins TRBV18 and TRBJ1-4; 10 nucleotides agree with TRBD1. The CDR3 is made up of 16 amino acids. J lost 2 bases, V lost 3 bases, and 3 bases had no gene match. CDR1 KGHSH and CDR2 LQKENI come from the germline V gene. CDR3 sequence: CASSPRQGATNEKLFF. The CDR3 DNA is TGTGCCAGCTCACCTAGACAGGGGGCTACTAATGAAAAACTGTTTTTT.

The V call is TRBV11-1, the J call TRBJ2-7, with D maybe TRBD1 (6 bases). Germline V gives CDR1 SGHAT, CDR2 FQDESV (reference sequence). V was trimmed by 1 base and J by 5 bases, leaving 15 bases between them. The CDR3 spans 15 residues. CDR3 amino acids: CASSLGSQGTHEQYF. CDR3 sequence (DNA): TGTGCCAGCAGCTTAGGTTCCCAGGGGACCCACGAGCAGTACTTC.

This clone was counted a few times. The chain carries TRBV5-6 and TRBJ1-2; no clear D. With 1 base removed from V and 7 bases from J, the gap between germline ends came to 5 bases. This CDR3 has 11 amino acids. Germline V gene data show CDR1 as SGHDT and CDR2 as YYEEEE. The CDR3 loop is CASSLTAGYTF. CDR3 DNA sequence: TGTGCCAGCAGCTTGACTGCTGGCTACACCTTC.

DNA of the CDR3: TGTGCCAGCAGTGTTGAATCCGGGACAGGGGCACGGGAGCAGTACTTC. Amino acid sequence: CASSVESGTGAREQYF. V gene TRBV9 combines with J gene TRBJ2-7, with 10 positions matching TRBD1. CDR1 is SGDLS, CDR2 YYNGEE, per germline. The CDR3 covers 16 residues. The junction had 15 bases not matched to a gene; V was cut back by 5 bases and J by 7 bases. Filled out from reference TRBV9 and TRBJ2-7, the complete variable domain reads DSGVTQTPKHLITATGQRVTLRCSPRSGDLSVYWYQQSLDQGLQFLIQYYNGEERAKGNILERFSAQQFPDLHSELNLSSLELGDSALYFCASSVESGTGAREQYFGPGTRLTVT.

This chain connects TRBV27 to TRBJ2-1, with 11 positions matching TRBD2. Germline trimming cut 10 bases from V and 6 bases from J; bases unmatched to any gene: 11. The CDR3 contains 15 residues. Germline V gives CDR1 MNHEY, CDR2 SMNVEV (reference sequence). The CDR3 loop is CATIPSGGTANEQFF. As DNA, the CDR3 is TGTGCCACCATACCTAGCGGGGGGACGGCCAATGAGCAGTTCTTC.

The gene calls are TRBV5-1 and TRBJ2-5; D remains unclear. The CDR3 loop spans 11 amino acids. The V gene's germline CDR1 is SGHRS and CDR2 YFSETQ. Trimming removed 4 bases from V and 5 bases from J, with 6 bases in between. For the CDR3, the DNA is TGCGCCAGCAGCACCGCGGAGACCCAGTACTTC. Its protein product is CASSTAETQYF.